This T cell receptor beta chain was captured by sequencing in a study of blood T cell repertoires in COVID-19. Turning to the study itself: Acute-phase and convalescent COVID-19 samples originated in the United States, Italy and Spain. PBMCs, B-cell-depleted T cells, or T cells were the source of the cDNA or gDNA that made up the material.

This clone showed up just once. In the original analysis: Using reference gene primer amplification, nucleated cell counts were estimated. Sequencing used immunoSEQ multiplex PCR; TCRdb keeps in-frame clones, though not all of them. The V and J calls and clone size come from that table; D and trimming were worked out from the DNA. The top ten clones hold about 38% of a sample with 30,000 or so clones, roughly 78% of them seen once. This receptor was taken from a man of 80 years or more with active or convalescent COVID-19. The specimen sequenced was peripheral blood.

The CDR3 region has the DNA TGTGCCAGCGGGACTAGCGGGAGGGGGGCCTACGAGCAGTACTTC. This encodes CASGTSGRGAYEQYF. V and J are TRBV6-5 and TRBJ2-7, with TRBD2 matching 16 bases. Germline-derived CDR1 and CDR2 are MNHEY and SVGAGI. This CDR3 has 15 residues. J was trimmed by 2 bases and V by 8 bases; bases with no gene match: 3.